This record covers a single T cell receptor (beta chain). What it binds is unknown. These data originate in a study of vaccination effects on CD4 cells after COVID-19. Findings and caveats of the study: New vaccine-induced clones dominated convalescents' post-vaccine spike-reactive clones.

This CDR3 has 14 residues. Between the trimmed V and J ends, which lost 6 bases and 0 bases, there was a span of 11 bases. Germline V gene lookup returns CDR1 MNHEY and CDR2 SVGAGI. Assay: immunoSEQ multiplex PCR; the TCRdb copy retains only in-frame clones and omits some. The table has 35,000 to 40,000 clones, around 73% seen once. ViraFEST used viral peptide pools to expand antigen-specific CD4+ T cells before sequencing. Isolating CD4+ T cells followed about 11 days of culture. The individual was infected with SARS-CoV-2 between March and December 2020, as confirmed by PCR. The authors exchanged half the medium for IL-2 medium on days 3 and 7.

The sequences come from CD4+ T cells from PBMCs cultured with HCoV-NL63 spike peptides, collected before COVID-19 vaccination. The sequence came from a human donor who had a prior SARS-CoV-2 infection. This sequence joins TRBV6-5 and TRBJ1-1; tentative D call: TRBD1 (5 bases). In nucleotides, the CDR3 is TGTGCCAGCAGCATCGGACACATGAACACTGAAGCTTTCTTT. It encodes CASSIGHMNTEAFF.